This is a list of T cell receptor beta chains from one sample in a study of cytomegalovirus exposure and HLA in healthy donors. Libraries were prepared by immunoSEQ multiplex PCR; TCRdb keeps only in-frame clonotypes and omits some of them. This table holds roughly 90,000 clones, around 82% found once. The sequenced sample was PBMCs. The receptor set was obtained from a young man in good health and CMV-seropositive. Each CDR3 is given with its conserved first and last residue. Fields, in order: clone size, J gene, V gene, D gene, CDR3 DNA, CDR3 protein. The D gene is left open where the match is weak. Size is stated for part of the rows, as once, few or many counts, or as a class when the clone is expanded.

NA | TRBJ2-7 | TRBV28 | TRBD1 | TGTGCCAGCAGCCCTCCCCCGGGACAGATTTCCTACGAGCAGTACTTC | CASSPPPGQISYEQYF
NA | TRBJ2-1 | TRBV19 | TRBD1 | TGTGCCAGTAGCCGCTGGACAGGGGGTTCCTACAATGAGCAGTTCTTC | CASSRWTGGSYNEQFF
NA | TRBJ1-1 | TRBV28 | TRBD1 | TGTGCCAGCAGCCATATCGCGGCGGGACAGGGGGCGACTTTCTTT | CASSHIAAGQGATFF
once | TRBJ1-2 | TRBV6-5 | TRBD1 | TGTGCCAGCAGTTACTCGGACAGGAGGAACCTCTATGGCTACACCTTC | CASSYSDRRNLYGYTF
once | TRBJ2-7 | TRBV28 | NA | TGTGCCAGCAGTCCGGGAAGTTGGAGTCGAGTTCCCTACGAGCAGTACTTC | CASSPGSWSRVPYEQYF
few | TRBJ2-1 | TRBV6-5 | NA | TGTGCCAGCAGACGGGAGACCGCGGAAAGCCATGAGCAGTTCTTC | CASRRETAESHEQFF
NA | TRBJ1-1 | TRBV28 | NA | TGTGCCAGCAGGGAGGGGGGAGGGACTGAAGCTTTCTTT | CASREGGGTEAFF
few | TRBJ2-1 | TRBV10-3 | NA | TGTGCCATCAGTGAGCGACAGATTCATGAGCAGTTCTTC | CAISERQIHEQFF
NA | TRBJ2-7 | TRBV18 | TRBD2 | TGTGCCAGCTCACCCGGTGAGCGGGAGCTGTACGAGCAGTACTTC | CASSPGERELYEQYF
few | TRBJ2-7 | TRBV18 | NA | TGTGCCAGCTCACCACCGGGCAGTCTTTCCTACGAGCAGTACTTC | CASSPPGSLSYEQYF
NA | TRBJ2-6 | TRBV15 | TRBD2 | TGTGCCACCAGCAGAGATTTGGGGGTAGCGGGAGTGTCGGGGGCCAACGTCCTGACTTTC | CATSRDLGVAGVSGANVLTF
NA | TRBJ2-7 | TRBV7-6 | TRBD2 | TGTGCCAGCAGCTCCCCGACTAGCGGAGGGGGGGAGCAGTACTTC | CASSSPTSGGGEQYF
NA | TRBJ2-3 | TRBV28 | NA | TGTGCCAGCAGTTTACCGGCTGGGGGGACAGATACGCAGTATTTT | CASSLPAGGTDTQYF
once | TRBJ2-2 | TRBV11-3 | NA | TGTGCCAGCAGCTCCCGGGACTTCTCGGGGACCGGGGAGCTGTTTTTT | CASSSRDFSGTGELFF
NA | TRBJ2-5 | TRBV5-6 | TRBD1 | TGTGCCAGCAGGGGGGACAGGGGACAAGAGACCCAGTACTTC | CASRGDRGQETQYF
NA | TRBJ2-5 | TRBV29-1 | NA | TGCAGCGTTGGTGTCAGCCAAGAGACCCAGTACTTC | CSVGVSQETQYF
NA | TRBJ2-3 | TRBV25-1 | TRBD1 | TGTGCCAGCAGTGATCCCATCCGGGACAGGAAGAGCACAGATACGCAGTATTTT | CASSDPIRDRKSTDTQYF
NA | TRBJ2-1 | TRBV5-1 | TRBD1 | TGCGCCAGCAGCTTGGCAGGACAGGGGTCGAATGAGCAGTTCTTC | CASSLAGQGSNEQFF
NA | TRBJ2-1 | TRBV19 | NA | TGTGCCAGTACTCTGGGGGCGGGTGGGGCTGGCTCCTACAATGAGCAGTTCTTC | CASTLGAGGAGSYNEQFF
once | TRBJ2-7 | TRBV5-6 | NA | TGTGCCAGCAGCTTGGAGATCTCGGGGGAGCAGTACTTC | CASSLEISGEQYF
NA | TRBJ1-4 | TRBV5-8 | NA | TGTGCCAGCAGCGAACGGGATCCGGGAAAACTGTTTTTT | CASSERDPGKLFF
NA | TRBJ2-1 | TRBV12-5 | TRBD2 | TGTGCTAGTGGTCCGCCCCGGGGACTAGCGGGGGCGACCAATGAGCAGTTCTTC | CASGPPRGLAGATNEQFF
NA | TRBJ2-1 | TRBV5-1 | NA | TGCGCCAGCAGCTTCGACTTCAATGAGCAGTTCTTC | CASSFDFNEQFF
NA | TRBJ2-5 | TRBV2 | TRBD1 | TGTGCCACCCGGGACAGGTTACAAGAGACCCAGTACTTC | CATRDRLQETQYF
few | TRBJ2-6 | TRBV9 | NA | TGTGCCAGCAGCGGACATGTAGTCTCTGGGGCCAACGTCCTGACTTTC | CASSGHVVSGANVLTF
NA | TRBJ1-2 | TRBV28 | TRBD1 | TGTGCCAGCAGCCCCATGGACAGGAGAAACTATGGCTACACCTTC | CASSPMDRRNYGYTF
NA | TRBJ2-3 | TRBV5-1 | NA | TGCGCCAGCAGCTTGGTCGGGTCTACGGATACGCAGTATTTT | CASSLVGSTDTQYF
NA | TRBJ1-2 | TRBV29-1 | NA | TGCAGCGTTGCTACGTCAGGGGACTATGGCTACACCTTC | CSVATSGDYGYTF
NA | TRBJ2-3 | TRBV7-9 | NA | TGTGCCATCTTTAGGGGTCAACGAGATACGCAGTATTTT | CAIFRGQRDTQYF
few | TRBJ2-7 | TRBV7-9 | NA | TGTGCCAGCAGCCCCCAGGGGGGAGGATCCTACGAGCAGTACTTC | CASSPQGGGSYEQYF
few | TRBJ2-7 | TRBV19 | NA | TGTGCCAGTAGTATTAGCGGACCCTACGAGCAGTACTTC | CASSISGPYEQYF
NA | TRBJ2-7 | TRBV25-1 | TRBD1 | TGTGCCAGCAGTGATCCCGGGACAGGCCGTTACGAGCAGTACTTC | CASSDPGTGRYEQYF
NA | TRBJ2-7 | TRBV5-1 | TRBD2 | TGCGCCAGCAGCTTGGTGGGGACTAGCGGGAGAGGGGCTTACGAGCAGTACTTC | CASSLVGTSGRGAYEQYF
NA | TRBJ2-1 | TRBV9 | NA | TGTGCCAGCAGCGATAGCGGAGCAACCCTCCCCTACAATGAGCAGTTCTTC | CASSDSGATLPYNEQFF
once | TRBJ1-2 | TRBV29-1 | NA | TGCAGCGCGCTTGCGGTCCTCTCTGGCTACACCTTC | CSALAVLSGYTF
NA | TRBJ1-1 | TRBV18 | NA | TGTGCCAGCTCAGCCACTTCGATGGCTGAAGCTTTCTTT | CASSATSMAEAFF
NA | TRBJ1-1 | TRBV7-9 | NA | TGTTCCAGCAGCCTGGGTCAGGGGTCCCAGGACACTGAAGCTTTCTTT | CSSSLGQGSQDTEAFF
NA | TRBJ2-2 | TRBV7-2 | NA | TGTGCCAGCAGCACCCAGGGTGGGCTAGCCGGGGAGCTGTTTTTT | CASSTQGGLAGELFF
NA | TRBJ2-5 | TRBV28 | TRBD2 | TGTGCCAGCAGCCTGTCGAGGGAGGGTTGGGAGACCCAGTACTTC | CASSLSREGWETQYF
NA | TRBJ1-5 | TRBV5-5 | NA | TGTGCCAGCAGCTTGGGGCCAGACAATCAGCCCCAGCATTTT | CASSLGPDNQPQHF
NA | TRBJ1-6 | TRBV11-2 | NA | TGTGCCAGCAGCTTAGTCGTCGGGGACTCCTATAATTCACCCCTCCACTTT | CASSLVVGDSYNSPLHF
NA | TRBJ1-4 | TRBV28 | TRBD1 | TGTGCCAGCAGTTTCCGGGGACAGGGGGCTGTGGAACTGTTTTTT | CASSFRGQGAVELFF
NA | TRBJ1-2 | TRBV11-2 | NA | TGTGCCAGCAGCTTGCAGGGGTCTTTCAATTATGGCTACACCTTC | CASSLQGSFNYGYTF
NA | TRBJ2-7 | TRBV6-5 | TRBD2 | TGTGCCAGCAGTCCGAGCGGGAGGGCAGCCTACGAGCAGTACTTC | CASSPSGRAAYEQYF
once | TRBJ2-7 | TRBV6-1 | NA | TGTGCCAGCAGTGAGCCGGGGTCGGCGCCCTACGAGCAGTACTTC | CASSEPGSAPYEQYF
NA | TRBJ2-7 | TRBV30 | NA | TGTGCCTGGAGTGTAGGGGGAGTAGCGTACGAGCAGTACTTC | CAWSVGGVAYEQYF